Below are 32 T cell receptor beta chains sequenced from a single sample in a study of blood T cell repertoires in COVID-19. Some clones are missing from TCRdb's copy, which holds only in-frame ones; the method was immunoSEQ multiplex PCR. The sample contains 88,000 or so clones, 85% to 90% of which appear only once. The sequencing input was peripheral blood. The receptors come from a man aged 55 to 69 with acute or convalescent COVID-19.

The chain recombines TRBV5-1 with TRBJ1-6; a possible D gene is TRBD1 (6 bases). Trimming shortened V by 2 bases and J by 9 bases, and 15 bases separated the two germline ends. Germline V gene data show CDR1 as SGHRS and CDR2 as YFSETQ. The CDR3 is 15 residues long. CDR3 residues: CASSLLQGRSSPLHF. The CDR3 nucleotides are TGCGCCAGCAGCTTACTACAGGGCCGGAGTTCACCCCTCCACTTT. Full variable domain (rest looked up from reference TRBV5-1 and TRBJ1-6): KAGVTQTPRYLIKTRGQQVTLSCSPISGHRSVSWYQQTPGQGLQFLFEYFSETQRNKGNFPGRFSGRQFSNSRSEMNVSTLELGDSALYLCASSLLQGRSSPLHFGNGTRLTVT.

This rearrangement joins TRBV5-1 to TRBJ2-3; possibly TRBD2 for D (6 bases). Germline V lookup: CDR1 SGHRS, CDR2 YFSETQ. Trimming took 4 bases from V and 0 from J, leaving 15 bases between them. The CDR3 runs 16 residues. The CDR3 region has the DNA TGCGCCAGCAGCCTCGGGACTTCCCTTAGCACAGATACGCAGTATTTT. Its translation: CASSLGTSLSTDTQYF.

This chain joins TRBV18 and TRBJ2-5; 9 bases map to TRBD2. Per germline, CDR1 KGHSH and CDR2 LQKENI. J lost 1 base, V lost 1 base, and 7 bases had no gene match. The CDR3 spans 17 residues. CDR3 nucleotides: TGTGCCAGCTCACCACGATCGAGCGGGAGGATCCAAGAGACCCAGTACTTC. Residues: CASSPRSSGRIQETQYF.

This clone was seen only a few times. The identical CDR3 is also encoded by other nucleotide sequences in the sample. This chain links TRBV7-3 with TRBJ2-3; 11 positions agree with TRBD1. CDR3 length equals 15 residues. Trimming cost V 5 bases and J 2 bases; bases outside gene matches: 3. Looked up from germline, CDR1 is SGHTA and CDR2 is FQGTGA. CDR3 coding DNA: TGTGCCAGCAGCCGGGACAGGGGGAACACAGATACGCAGTATTTT. Translated: CASSRDRGNTDTQYF.

This sequence joins TRBV18 and TRBJ1-5, with D uncertain. The CDR3 loop spans 14 amino acids. The germline V gene encodes CDR1 KGHSH and CDR2 LQKENI. Trimming removed 4 bases at V and 5 bases at J, with 12 bases between. The chain's CDR3 is CASSQEPQDQPQHF. CDR3 coding DNA: TGTGCCAGCTCACAGGAACCTCAGGATCAGCCCCAGCATTTT. Using reference TRBV18 and TRBJ1-5 for the parts outside the CDR3, the full variable domain is NAGVMQNPRHLVRRRGQEARLRCSPMKGHSHVYWYRQLPEEGLKFMVYLQKENIIDESGMPKERFSAEFPKEGPSILRIQQVVRGDSAAYFCASSQEPQDQPQHFGDGTRLSIL.

This clone was observed once. This sequence joins TRBV3-1 (or the pseudogene TRBV3-2) and TRBJ2-2; the D gene is possibly TRBD2 (5 bases). The germline V and J ends were trimmed by 4 bases and 4 bases, with 10 bases remaining between them. Germline V gene lookup returns CDR1 LGHDT and CDR2 YNNKEL (reference sequence). This CDR3 spans 14 amino acids. CDR3 coding DNA: TGTGCCAGCAGCCGGGAGCGCGCCACCGGGGAGCTGTTTTTT. This translates into CASSRERATGELFF.

The chain has TRBV3-1 (or the pseudogene TRBV3-2) and TRBJ1-1; D uncertain. This CDR3 region has 13 residues. Germline lookup yields CDR1 LGHDT and CDR2 YNNKEL (reference sequence). V dropped 0 bases and J dropped 1 base, with 3 bases sitting between them. CDR3 DNA: TGTGCCAGCAGCCAAGATCGGAACACTGAAGCTTTCTTT. It is translated as CASSQDRNTEAFF.

The chain recombines TRBV2 with TRBJ1-1; 9 bases are shared with TRBD1. This CDR3 has 15 residues. After removal of 2 bases from V and 5 bases from J, the junction contained 6 bases not matched to a gene. CDR1 and CDR2 (germline): SNHLY, FYNNEI. CDR3 region: CASSERGQGWTEAFF. CDR3 nucleotides: TGTGCCAGCAGTGAAAGGGGACAGGGTTGGACTGAAGCTTTCTTT.

The genes are TRBV6-1 and TRBJ1-2; D may be TRBD1 (5 bases). The CDR3 totals 16 residues. The germline CDR1 and CDR2 sequences are MNHNS and SASEGT. The V gene lost 0 bases and the J gene lost 4 bases, with 15 bases spanning the gap. The CDR3 region has the DNA TGTGCCAGCAGTGAAGCGGGCGGCAGGGCTGCCTATGGCTACACCTTC. Amino acids: CASSEAGGRAAYGYTF.

The genes are TRBV9 and TRBJ1-1; D gene uncertain. CDR3 size: 12 residues. Germline V gives CDR1 SGDLS, CDR2 YYNGEE. V dropped 4 bases and J dropped 2 bases, with 6 bases sitting between them. CDR3 nucleotide sequence: TGTGCCAGCAGCCAGACAAACACTGAAGCTTTCTTT. Protein: CASSQTNTEAFF.

The V call is TRBV27, the J call TRBJ2-5; 7 bases fit TRBD2. This CDR3 region has 13 residues. CDR1 is MNHEY, CDR2 SMNVEV, per germline (reference sequence). V shed 2 bases and J 6 bases; nucleotides not matched to a gene: 3. CDR3 bases: TGTGCCAGCAGTTTACCGGGGGGTAAGACCCAGTACTTC. Translated: CASSLPGGKTQYF.

The V call is TRBV2, the J call TRBJ2-3; D might be TRBD2 (7 bases). The V and J ends lost 2 bases and 8 bases respectively, with 14 bases between them. Germline lookup yields CDR1 SNHLY and CDR2 FYNNEI. The CDR3 is 14 amino acids. The CDR3 protein is CASSETQGTITQYF. The CDR3 DNA is TGTGCCAGCAGTGAAACTCAGGGGACTATTACGCAGTATTTT.

J is TRBJ2-7 and V is TRBV7-2; 8 bases line up with TRBD2. This CDR3 has 15 amino acids. CDR1 is SGHTA and CDR2 is FQGNSA in the germline V gene. J gave up 2 bases and V 1 base, and 4 bases lay outside the gene matches. The CDR3 reads CASSLELAVTYEQYF. The CDR3, as DNA: TGTGCCAGCAGCTTAGAACTAGCGGTTACCTACGAGCAGTACTTC. Drawing the rest from reference TRBV7-2 and TRBJ2-7, the complete variable domain is GAGVSQSPSNKVTEKGKDVELRCDPISGHTALYWYRQSLGQGLEFLIYFQGNSAPDKSGLPSDRFSAERTGGSVSTLTIQRTQQEDSAVYLCASSLELAVTYEQYFGPGTRLTVT.

V gene TRBV2 combines with J gene TRBJ1-2; weak D call: TRBD1 (6 bases). Germline V gene lookup returns CDR1 SNHLY and CDR2 FYNNEI. The V end lost 7 bases, the J end lost 4 bases, and 25 bases lay between the germline ends. The CDR3 covers 17 residues. The CDR3, as DNA: TGTGCCAGCAAAGAAGGACGGGGGGCGACCCAAGCCTATGGCTACACCTTC. This codes for CASKEGRGATQAYGYTF.

This chain connects TRBV18 to TRBJ2-1; TRBD2 matches 10 bases. The CDR3 extends over 15 amino acids. The V gene's germline CDR1 is KGHSH and CDR2 LQKENI. Losses at the gene ends were 5 bases for V and 6 bases for J; bases not matched to a gene: 7. The DNA of the CDR3 is TGTGCCAGCTCATCCCTAGCGGGAGTTGGCAATGAGCAGTTCTTC. Its protein product is CASSSLAGVGNEQFF.

This clone was counted many times. V and J are TRBV12-2 and TRBJ1-6; the D call in the table, TRBD1, was not verified against the DNA. TRBV12-2 is a listed pseudogene. This CDR3 spans 15 amino acids. The CDR3 DNA is TGTGCAAGTCGCTTCGCCGGGACACGGAATTCACCCCTCCACTTT. This codes for CASRFAGTRNSPLHF.

The chain uses TRBV6-5 and TRBJ2-7; perhaps TRBD1 as D (6 bases). V lost 7 bases to trimming and J lost 2 bases, with 15 bases between them. The CDR3 spans 14 residues. The germline V gene has CDR1 MNHEY and CDR2 SVGAGI. The CDR3 protein is CASTKGTRPYEQYF. In DNA, the CDR3 is TGTGCCAGCACCAAGGGGACAAGACCCTACGAGCAGTACTTC.

This chain links TRBV5-1 with TRBJ2-4, with D possibly matching TRBD1 (6 bases). Germline loops: CDR1 SGHRS, CDR2 YFSETQ. V dropped 2 bases and J dropped 5 bases, with 14 bases sitting between them. This CDR3 contains 15 residues. CDR3 sequence (DNA): TGCGCCAGCAGCTTAAACACAGGGCCCGAAAACATTCAGTACTTC. Its protein product is CASSLNTGPENIQYF.

The chain is built from TRBV7-9 and TRBJ2-7; 13 bases align to TRBD2. Trimming removed 5 bases from V and 4 bases from J; junction bases left unmatched: 11. The CDR3 spans 17 residues. The germline V gene encodes CDR1 SEHNR and CDR2 FQNEAQ (reference sequence). The CDR3 DNA sequence: TGTGCCAGCAGCCCAGGGACTAGCGGGGCCCTCCTATACGAGCAGTACTTC. This codes for CASSPGTSGALLYEQYF.

V and J are TRBV3-1 (or the pseudogene TRBV3-2) and TRBJ1-6; perhaps TRBD1 as D (5 bases). Trimming took off 8 bases at V and 1 base at J, with 24 bases between the two ends. The germline gives CDR1 LGHDT, CDR2 YNNKEL (reference sequence). This CDR3 has 19 residues. CDR3 in DNA: TGTGCCAGCTTCGGCTACGGACCGACAGCTAAATCCTATAATTCACCCCTCCACTTT. Translating it yields CASFGYGPTAKSYNSPLHF.

This chain uses TRBV4-1 with TRBJ1-4; a weak D match, TRBD1 (6 bases). This CDR3 comprises 15 residues. Trimming shortened V by 6 bases and J by 2 bases, and 13 bases separated the two germline ends. CDR1 and CDR2 from the germline V gene are MGHRA and YSYEKL. Written as DNA, the CDR3 is TGCGCCAGCAGTAACAACAGGGAGACTAATGAAAAACTGTTTTTT. Translated: CASSNNRETNEKLFF.

This sequence joins TRBV7-2 and TRBJ1-1, with a possible D match to TRBD1 (5 bases). Germline CDR1 SGHTA, CDR2 FQGNSA. This CDR3 is 16 amino acids long. Trimming took off 5 bases at V and 3 bases at J, with 19 bases between the two ends. CDR3 coding DNA: TGTGCCAGCAGCACCTGGCAGGGCACGGGGGACACTGAAGCTTTCTTT. It codes for CASSTWQGTGDTEAFF.

Written as DNA, the CDR3 is TGCAGCGTTGCCATACTTGTGTGGGAGACCCAGTACTTC. Encoded protein: CSVAILVWETQYF. This chain connects TRBV29-1 to TRBJ2-5; no reliable D call. The CDR3 consists of 13 residues. Trimming took off 4 bases at V and 5 bases at J, with 14 bases between the two ends. CDR1 and CDR2 (germline): SQVTM, ANQGSEA.

This chain uses TRBV5-4 with TRBJ2-3; TRBD2 matches 8 bases. From germline, CDR1 is SGHNT and CDR2 YYREEE (reference sequence). Trimming at V came to 10 bases and at J to 4 bases, leaving 11 bases not matched to a gene. The CDR3 runs 14 residues. The CDR3 DNA sequence: TGTGCCGGGCATGGGCGGGAGGAACCAGATACGCAGTATTTT. Its translation: CAGHGREEPDTQYF.

The chain links TRBV29-1 to TRBJ2-7, with 11 bases identical to TRBD1. The CDR3 is 13 residues long. CDR1 and CDR2 (germline): SQVTM, ANQGSEA. The V and J ends lost 3 bases and 3 bases, in that order; junction bases with no gene match: 1. CDR3 DNA sequence: TGCAGCGTTGATGGGACAGGGGGCTACGAGCAGTACTTC. Translation: CSVDGTGGYEQYF.

This clone was observed a single time. The chain is built from TRBV15 and TRBJ1-1; D is unresolved. Trimming took 0 bases from V and 11 from J, leaving 13 bases between them. CDR1 is LNHNV and CDR2 is YYDKDF in the germline V gene (reference sequence). The CDR3 covers 13 residues. CDR3 bases: TGTGCCACCAGCAGAGATCAAGGGAGAGCGGCTTTCTTT. Amino acid sequence: CATSRDQGRAAFF. Filled out from reference TRBV15 and TRBJ1-1, the complete variable domain reads DAMVIQNPRYQVTQFGKPVTLSCSQTLNHNVMYWYQQKSSQAPKLLFHYYDKDFNNEADTPDNFQSRRPNTSFCFLDIRSPGLGDTAMYLCATSRDQGRAAFFGQGTRLTVV.

The CDR3 loop is CASSSIGQGGSPLHF. Written as DNA, the CDR3 is TGTGCCAGCAGTTCCATTGGACAGGGAGGGTCACCCCTCCACTTT. J is TRBJ1-6 and V is TRBV27; TRBD1 matches 8 bases. From germline, CDR1 is MNHEY and CDR2 SMNVEV (reference sequence). Trimming at V came to 4 bases and at J to 10 bases, leaving 9 bases not matched to a gene. CDR3 length: 15 residues.

This clone was detected once. V is TRBV9 and J is TRBJ1-6; 9 positions match TRBD1. CDR1 and CDR2 (germline): SGDLS, YYNGEE. The CDR3 length is 14 residues. J gave up 9 bases and V 2 bases, and 3 bases lay outside the gene matches. The CDR3 DNA reads TGTGCCAGCAGCGTCGGGACAGGGAGTTCACCCCTCCACTTT. Encoded protein: CASSVGTGSSPLHF.

This clone turned up a few times. The chain is built from TRBV27 and TRBJ2-1, with a weak D call TRBD2 (5 bases). CDR1 MNHEY and CDR2 SMNVEV come from the germline V gene (reference sequence). CDR3 length: 14 amino acids. Trimming cost V 8 bases and J 3 bases, with 14 bases left between them. This chain's CDR3 is CASPGSGCYNEQFF. In DNA form, the CDR3 reads TGTGCCAGCCCGGGGTCGGGTTGCTACAATGAGCAGTTCTTC.

Notes on this clone: In the same sample, other DNA sequences code for this CDR3. V gene TRBV3-1 (or the pseudogene TRBV3-2) combines with J gene TRBJ2-1, with 7 bases aligning to TRBD1. The CDR3 runs to 15 residues. The V gene end was trimmed by 4 bases and the J gene end by 2 bases; junction bases not matched to a gene: 5. Germline CDR1 LGHDT, CDR2 YNNKEL (reference sequence). The chain's CDR3 is CASSLRQGTYNEQFF. The CDR3 nucleotides are TGTGCCAGCAGCCTCAGACAGGGAACCTACAATGAGCAGTTCTTC.

The CDR3 DNA is TGTGCCAGCAGCTTACTAGCGGGGGCCTACAATGAGCAGTTCTTC. This sequence encodes CASSLLAGAYNEQFF. The V gene is TRBV2, the J gene TRBJ2-1; 11 bases map to TRBD2. This CDR3 is 15 amino acids long. Trimming at V came to 6 bases and at J to 2 bases, leaving 3 bases not matched to a gene. In germline, CDR1 is SNHLY, CDR2 FYNNEI.

This clone was recorded a few times. V and J are TRBV18 and TRBJ1-3; possibly TRBD1 for D (6 bases). V dropped 5 bases and J dropped 0 bases, with 11 bases sitting between them. Germline CDR1 KGHSH, CDR2 LQKENI. The CDR3 is 15 amino acids. CDR3 sequence: CASSFRQDSGNTIYF. In DNA, the CDR3 is TGTGCCAGCTCATTCCGACAGGACTCTGGAAACACCATATATTTT.